This entry lists 19 T cell receptor beta chains sequenced from one sample in a study of T cell repertoires in cytomegalovirus infection (dated by TCRdb to about 2019). These reads were obtained on an Illumina HiSeq 1500. The raw public reads went through TCRdb reprocessing: fastp at Q25, MiXCR clone calling, in-frame beta chains kept. Under each unique CDR3 protein, matching rows form one entry showing the most common genes and DNA. This sample lists a few hundred thousand distinct CDR3 sequences; 20% to 30% were detected once. Less than 15% of the sample is taken by the ten largest. Their cognate antigens are unknown. The treatment or condition label on this specimen signifies: in vitro stimulation with specific CMV peptide epitopes to enrich CMV-specific T cells. Sequenced here: cultured PBMCs, sampled from culture after CMV antigen stimulation. These receptor sequences come from a human donor in good health (CMV status not recorded). Some clones in this sample may be carry-over from other donors' samples.

V gene TRBV7-2 combines with J gene TRBJ2-5; no definite D call. This CDR3 has 13 residues. CDR1 is SGHTA, CDR2 FQGNSA, per germline. V lost 0 bases to trimming and J lost 5 bases, with 7 bases between them. The CDR3: CASSLARSETQYF. The CDR3 DNA reads as TGTGCCAGCAGCTTAGCGAGGTCGGAGACCCAGTACTTC.

This clonotype was counted a few times. V is TRBV6-6 and J is TRBJ1-1, with D hard to call. This CDR3 region has 12 residues. Germline V lookup: CDR1 MNHNY, CDR2 SVGAGI (reference sequence). Trimming shortened V by 5 bases and J by 3 bases, and 7 bases separated the two germline ends. In nucleotides, the CDR3 is TGTGCCAGCAGTCCGGGTGACACTGAAGCTTTCTTT. It specifies CASSPGDTEAFF.

The chain uses TRBV6-1 and TRBJ2-2, with TRBD2 matching over 9 bases. The CDR3 extends over 16 amino acids. V gave up 1 base and J gave up 5 bases; unmatched junction bases: 5. The V gene's germline CDR1 is MNHNS and CDR2 SASEGT. The CDR3 region is CASSEVMGLATGELFF. The CDR3 coding sequence is TGTGCCAGCAGTGAAGTTATGGGACTAGCAACCGGGGAGCTGTTTTTT.

This clonotype was seen only a few times. The chain carries TRBV7-2 and TRBJ1-2; D might be TRBD1 (5 bases). The V gene lost 1 base and the J gene lost 8 bases, with 20 bases spanning the gap. Germline lookup yields CDR1 SGHTA and CDR2 FQGNSA. This CDR3 has 16 residues. CDR3 DNA sequence: TGTGCCAGCAGCTTAGATGTGGTAGGGGATGTCTACGGCTACACCTTC. Translated, it gives CASSLDVVGDVYGYTF.

The gene calls are TRBV27 and TRBJ1-5; no reliable D call. The CDR3 is made up of 15 amino acids. Trimming left V 2 bases short and J 2 bases short, with 10 bases between. Germline CDR1 MNHEY, CDR2 SMNVEV (reference sequence). The CDR3 DNA reads TGTGCCAGCAGTTTAGAGGGTTCGCGCAATCAGCCCCAGCATTTT. It translates to CASSLEGSRNQPQHF.

This chain links TRBV10-3 with TRBJ1-5, with D possibly TRBD1 on 5 matching bases. The CDR3 runs to 14 residues. Germline-derived CDR1 and CDR2 are ENHRY and SYGVKD. V was trimmed by 4 bases and J by 7 bases, leaving 14 bases between them. DNA of the CDR3: TGTGCCATCAGTGGGGGGACGGTCGACCAGCCCCAGCATTTT. As protein: CAISGGTVDQPQHF.

There are many counts of this clonotype. The V call is TRBV7-2, the J call TRBJ2-2; 9 nucleotides match TRBD2. This CDR3 is built from 15 residues. Germline V gene data show CDR1 as SGHTA and CDR2 as FQGNSA. J gave up 4 bases and V 5 bases, and 5 bases lay outside the gene matches. CDR3 in amino acids: CASSVSGRVTGELFF. DNA for the CDR3: TGTGCCAGCAGCGTTAGCGGGAGAGTCACCGGGGAGCTGTTTTTT.

The chain is built from TRBV29-1 and TRBJ1-2, with 9 bases identical to TRBD1. After removal of 6 bases from V and 8 bases from J, the junction contained 13 bases not matched to a gene. Germline loops: CDR1 SQVTM, CDR2 ANQGSEA. This CDR3 is 14 amino acids long. CDR3 sequence (DNA): TGCAGCGTCTTCGGGACAGGGCCCAGCGAGGGCTACACCTTC. Translating it yields CSVFGTGPSEGYTF.

This clonotype has just a few counts. The CDR3 bases are TGTGCCAGCAGTAGCTCAGGGACCGGGGCCAACGTCCTGACTTTC. Translated, it gives CASSSSGTGANVLTF. The chain links TRBV28 to TRBJ2-6; D is possibly TRBD1 or TRBD2 (5 bases each). The V and J ends lost 5 bases and 4 bases respectively, with 12 bases between them. CDR1 is MDHEN and CDR2 is SYDVKM in the germline V gene. The CDR3 totals 15 residues. The full variable domain, its missing parts supplied by reference TRBV28 and TRBJ2-6, is DVKVTQSSRYLVKRTGEKVFLECVQDMDHENMFWYRQDPGLGLRLIYFSYDVKMKEKGDIPEGYSVSREKKERFSLILESASTNQTSMYLCASSSSGTGANVLTFGAGSRLTVL.

This sequence joins TRBV6-6 and TRBJ2-5, with 7 bases identical to TRBD1. Trimming removed 6 bases from V and 0 bases from J; junction bases left unmatched: 4. In germline, CDR1 is MNHNY, CDR2 SVGAGI (reference sequence). The CDR3 totals 14 residues. The CDR3 loop is CASSLTGYQETQYF. CDR3 nucleotide sequence: TGTGCCAGCAGCCTGACAGGGTACCAAGAGACCCAGTACTTC.

Ten or more counts support this clonotype. The V gene is TRBV7-9, the J gene TRBJ2-2; the match to TRBD2 covers 12 bases. V lost 5 bases and J lost 5; bases outside the gene matches: 6. The length of the CDR3 is 16 residues. Germline assignment: CDR1 SEHNR and CDR2 FQNEAQ (reference sequence). The CDR3 DNA is TGTGCCAGCAGCACCGGACTAGCGGGACGGACCGGGGAGCTGTTTTTT. This encodes CASSTGLAGRTGELFF.

This sequence joins TRBV6-6 and TRBJ2-7; 9 nucleotides agree with TRBD2. The J segment lost 3 bases and the V segment lost 8 bases, leaving 5 bases of the junction unmatched. The CDR3 has 13 residues. Germline CDR1 MNHNY, CDR2 SVGAGI (reference sequence). In DNA, the CDR3 is TGTGCCAGCGGCGTAGCGGGAGTCTACGAGCAGTACGTC. Translated, it gives CASGVAGVYEQYV.

CDR3 DNA sequence: TGCGCCAGCAGCCAGCCGACAGGGGGCTCTGGAAACACCATATATTTT. This gives the protein CASSQPTGGSGNTIYF. This rearrangement joins TRBV4-1 to TRBJ1-3; 9 bases are a match to TRBD1. Trimming removed 3 bases from V and 0 bases from J; junction bases left unmatched: 3. This CDR3 is built from 16 residues. Per germline, CDR1 MGHRA and CDR2 YSYEKL.

The chain is built from TRBV4-1 and TRBJ1-2; 8 nucleotides align to TRBD1. Germline V gene data show CDR1 as MGHRA and CDR2 as YSYEKL. CDR3 length: 14 amino acids. The trim removed 0 bases at V and 8 bases at J, leaving 5 bases unmatched. This CDR3 reads CASSQDAGGTGYTF. CDR3 coding DNA: TGCGCCAGCAGCCAAGACGCAGGGGGCACAGGCTACACCTTC.

This clonotype was counted at least ten times. The rearrangement joins TRBV7-8 to TRBJ1-5; 8 positions agree with TRBD1. The CDR3 runs 15 residues. Germline values: CDR1 SGHVS, CDR2 FQNEAQ. J gave up 7 bases and V 4 bases, and 9 bases lay outside the gene matches. CDR3 region: CASSSSDRDRQPQHF. The DNA of the CDR3 is TGTGCCAGCAGCTCCTCCGACAGGGACAGGCAGCCCCAGCATTTT.

This clonotype has ten or more counts. The chain recombines TRBV6-1 with TRBJ2-6, with a possible D match to TRBD2 (5 bases). V was trimmed by 6 bases and J by 0 bases, leaving 9 bases between them. CDR1 and CDR2 from the germline V gene are MNHNS and SASEGT. The CDR3 loop spans 15 amino acids. CDR3 DNA: TGTGCCAGCAGGGGAGAGGGCTCTGGGGCCAACGTCCTGACTTTC. Its translation is CASRGEGSGANVLTF.

This chain joins TRBV6-4 and TRBJ1-6; perhaps TRBD1 as D (5 bases). The germline V gene has CDR1 MRHNA and CDR2 SNTAGT. V was trimmed by 3 bases and J by 8 bases, leaving 11 bases between them. This CDR3 region has 14 residues. Written as DNA, the CDR3 is TGTGCCAGCAGTGAGCGTCAGGGTGATTCACCCCTCCACTTT. This gives the protein CASSERQGDSPLHF.

The chain has TRBV20-1 and TRBJ2-5, with 13 bases identical to TRBD2. Germline CDR1 and CDR2: DFQATT and SNEGSKA (reference sequence). The CDR3 is made up of 19 amino acids. V shed 2 bases and J 5 bases; nucleotides not matched to a gene: 17. CDR3 bases: TGCAGTGCTAGACCTGACCAACCCGGACTAGCGGGAGAGTGGGAGACCCAGTACTTC. Its translation: CSARPDQPGLAGEWETQYF.

This clonotype was recorded a few times. The V gene is TRBV12-3 or TRBV12-4, the J gene TRBJ1-1; TRBD1 might be the D (5 bases). The CDR3 length is 15 residues. V gave up 5 bases and J gave up 0 bases, with 13 bases separating them. The CDR3 nucleotides read TGTGCCAGCAGTATCAGACAGATCATGAACACTGAAGCTTTCTTT. Translating gives CASSIRQIMNTEAFF.